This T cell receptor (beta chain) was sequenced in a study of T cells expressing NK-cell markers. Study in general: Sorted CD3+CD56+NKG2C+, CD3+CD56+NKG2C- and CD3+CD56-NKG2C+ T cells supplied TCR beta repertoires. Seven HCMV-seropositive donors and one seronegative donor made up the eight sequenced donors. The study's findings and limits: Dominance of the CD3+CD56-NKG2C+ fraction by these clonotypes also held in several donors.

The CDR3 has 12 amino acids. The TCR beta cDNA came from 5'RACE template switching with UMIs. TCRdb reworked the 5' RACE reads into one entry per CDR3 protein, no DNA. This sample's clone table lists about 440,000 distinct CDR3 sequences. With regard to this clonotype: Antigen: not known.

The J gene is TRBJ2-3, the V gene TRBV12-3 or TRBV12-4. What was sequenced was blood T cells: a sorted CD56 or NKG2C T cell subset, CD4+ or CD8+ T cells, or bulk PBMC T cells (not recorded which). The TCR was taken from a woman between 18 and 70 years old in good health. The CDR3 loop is CASTMNTDTQYF.